The sequence of this T cell receptor (beta chain) was determined in a study of T cell responses to AZD1222 COVID-19 vaccine. Here immunoSEQ multiplex PCR was the method, and the copy in TCRdb shows in-frame clones only, minus some. The data show 65,000 to 85,000 clones, roughly nine tenths seen once. CDR3 length: 14 amino acids. Germline V gene data show CDR1 as MNHEY and CDR2 as SVGAGI. V was clipped by 10 bases and J by 2 bases; unmatched bases: 4. Sequencing used peripheral blood, obtained on day 0 of AZD1222 vaccination. The chain is built from TRBV6-5 and TRBJ2-1; 11 bases match TRBD2. The receptor's source is an adult in good health. The CDR3 here is CATELAGAYNEQFF. DNA of the CDR3: TGTGCCACGGAACTAGCGGGGGCCTACAATGAGCAGTTCTTC.